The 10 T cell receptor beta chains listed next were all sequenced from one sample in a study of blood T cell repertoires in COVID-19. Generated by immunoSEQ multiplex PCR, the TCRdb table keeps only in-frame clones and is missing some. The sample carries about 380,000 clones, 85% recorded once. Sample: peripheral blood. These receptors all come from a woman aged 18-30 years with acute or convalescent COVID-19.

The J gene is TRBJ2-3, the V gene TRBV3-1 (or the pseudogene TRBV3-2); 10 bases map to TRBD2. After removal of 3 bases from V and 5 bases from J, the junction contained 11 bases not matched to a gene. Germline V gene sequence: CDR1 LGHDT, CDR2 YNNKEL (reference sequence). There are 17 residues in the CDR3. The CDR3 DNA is TGTGCCAGCAGCCACGGTATGAGCGGGGGGGCGGTAGATACGCAGTATTTT. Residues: CASSHGMSGGAVDTQYF.

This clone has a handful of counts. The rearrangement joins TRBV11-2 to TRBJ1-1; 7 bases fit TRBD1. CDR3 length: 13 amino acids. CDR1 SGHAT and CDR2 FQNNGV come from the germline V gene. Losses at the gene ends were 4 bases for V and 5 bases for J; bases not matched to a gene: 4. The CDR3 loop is CASSSDRVTEAFF. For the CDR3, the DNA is TGTGCCAGCAGCTCCGACAGGGTGACTGAAGCTTTCTTT.

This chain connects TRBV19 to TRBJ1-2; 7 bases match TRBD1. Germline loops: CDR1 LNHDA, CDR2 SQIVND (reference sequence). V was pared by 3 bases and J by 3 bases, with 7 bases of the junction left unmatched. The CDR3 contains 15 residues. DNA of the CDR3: TGTGCCAGTAGTATTGAGGACAGGCGGTACTATGGCTACACCTTC. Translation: CASSIEDRRYYGYTF.

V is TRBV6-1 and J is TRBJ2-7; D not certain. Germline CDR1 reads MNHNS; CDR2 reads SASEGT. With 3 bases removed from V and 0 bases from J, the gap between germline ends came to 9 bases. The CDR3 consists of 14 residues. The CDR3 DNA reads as TGTGCCAGCAGTGACCAATCGAGCTCCTACGAGCAGTACTTC. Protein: CASSDQSSSYEQYF.

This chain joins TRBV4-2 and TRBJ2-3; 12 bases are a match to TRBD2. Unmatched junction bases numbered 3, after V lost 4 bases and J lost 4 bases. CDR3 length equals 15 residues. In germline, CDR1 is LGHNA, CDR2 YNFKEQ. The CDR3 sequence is CASSRLAGVPDTQYF. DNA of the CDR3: TGTGCCAGCAGCCGACTAGCGGGAGTCCCAGATACGCAGTATTTT.

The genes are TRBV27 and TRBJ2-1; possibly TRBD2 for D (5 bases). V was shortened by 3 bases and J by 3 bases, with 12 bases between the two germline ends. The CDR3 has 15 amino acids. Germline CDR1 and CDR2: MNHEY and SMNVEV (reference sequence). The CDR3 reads CASSLGAPLYNEQFF. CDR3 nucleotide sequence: TGTGCCAGCAGTTTGGGAGCACCACTCTACAATGAGCAGTTCTTC.

The CDR3, as DNA: TGTGCCAGCAGCTGGAGCGGGAGGGCCTACAATGAGCAGTTCTTC. Translated, it gives CASSWSGRAYNEQFF. The rearrangement uses TRBV7-2 and TRBJ2-1, with 10 positions matching TRBD2. CDR1 and CDR2 from the germline V gene are SGHTA and FQGNSA. V shed 4 bases, J shed 2 bases, and the junction held 2 bases outside the gene matches. The CDR3 contains 15 residues. Full variable domain (rest looked up from reference TRBV7-2 and TRBJ2-1): GAGVSQSPSNKVTEKGKDVELRCDPISGHTALYWYRQSLGQGLEFLIYFQGNSAPDKSGLPSDRFSAERTGGSVSTLTIQRTQQEDSAVYLCASSWSGRAYNEQFFGPGTRLTVL.

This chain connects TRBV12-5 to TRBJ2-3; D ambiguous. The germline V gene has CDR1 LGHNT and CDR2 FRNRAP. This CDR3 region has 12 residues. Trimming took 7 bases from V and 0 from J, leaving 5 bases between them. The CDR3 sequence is CASVPSTDTQYF. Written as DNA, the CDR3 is TGTGCTAGTGTTCCGAGCACAGATACGCAGTATTTT.

The CDR3 sequence: CASSLYGGPSSYEQYF. The CDR3 DNA is TGTGCCAGCAGCTTATACGGCGGGCCGAGCTCCTACGAGCAGTACTTC. V usage is TRBV7-2 and J usage is TRBJ2-7, with TRBD2 as a possible D gene (5 bases). V was cut by 2 bases and J by 0 bases, with 14 bases left in between. The CDR3 totals 16 residues. Germline CDR1 is SGHTA and CDR2 is FQGNSA.

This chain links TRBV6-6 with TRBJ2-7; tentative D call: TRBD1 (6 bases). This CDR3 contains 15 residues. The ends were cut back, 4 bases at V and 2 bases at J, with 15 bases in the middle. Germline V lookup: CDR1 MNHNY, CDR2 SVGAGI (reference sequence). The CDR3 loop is CASSSLTGATYEQYF. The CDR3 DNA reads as TGTGCCAGCAGTTCTCTGACAGGAGCTACCTACGAGCAGTACTTC.